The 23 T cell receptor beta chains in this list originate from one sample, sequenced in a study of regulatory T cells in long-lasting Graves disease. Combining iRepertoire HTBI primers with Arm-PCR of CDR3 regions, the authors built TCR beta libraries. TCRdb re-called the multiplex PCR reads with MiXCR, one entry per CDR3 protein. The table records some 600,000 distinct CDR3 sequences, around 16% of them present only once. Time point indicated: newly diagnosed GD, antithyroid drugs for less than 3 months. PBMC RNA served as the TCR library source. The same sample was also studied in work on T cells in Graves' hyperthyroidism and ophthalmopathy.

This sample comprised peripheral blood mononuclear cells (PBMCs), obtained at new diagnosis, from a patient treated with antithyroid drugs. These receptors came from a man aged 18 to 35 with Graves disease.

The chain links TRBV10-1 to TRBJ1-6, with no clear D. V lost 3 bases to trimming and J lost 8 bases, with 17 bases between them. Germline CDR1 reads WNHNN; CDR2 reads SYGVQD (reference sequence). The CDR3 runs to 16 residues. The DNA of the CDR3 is TGCGCCAGCAGTGAAGAGGCCGCCCCCGGGGATTCACCCCTCCACTTT. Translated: CASSEEAAPGDSPLHF.

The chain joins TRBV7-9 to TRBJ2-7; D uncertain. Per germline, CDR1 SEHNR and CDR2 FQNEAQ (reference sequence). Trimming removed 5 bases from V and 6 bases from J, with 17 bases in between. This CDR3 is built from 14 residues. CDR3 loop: CASSPSTQVVEQYF. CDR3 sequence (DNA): TGTGCCAGCAGCCCCTCCACCCAGGTTGTCGAGCAGTACTTC.

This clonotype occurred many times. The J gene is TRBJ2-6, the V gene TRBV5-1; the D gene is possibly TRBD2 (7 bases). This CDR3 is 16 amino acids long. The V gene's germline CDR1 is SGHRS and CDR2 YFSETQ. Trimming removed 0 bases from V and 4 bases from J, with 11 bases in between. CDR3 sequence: CASSLGGGSGANVLTF. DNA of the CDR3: TGCGCCAGCAGCTTGGGCGGGGGCTCCGGGGCCAACGTCCTGACTTTC.

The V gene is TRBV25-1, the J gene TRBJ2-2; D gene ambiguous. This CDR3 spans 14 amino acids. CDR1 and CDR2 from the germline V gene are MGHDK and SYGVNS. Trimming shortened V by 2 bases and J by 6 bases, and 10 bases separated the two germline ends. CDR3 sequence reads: CASSEGTSPGELFF. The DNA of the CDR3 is TGTGCCAGCAGTGAAGGCACATCCCCCGGGGAGCTGTTTTTT.

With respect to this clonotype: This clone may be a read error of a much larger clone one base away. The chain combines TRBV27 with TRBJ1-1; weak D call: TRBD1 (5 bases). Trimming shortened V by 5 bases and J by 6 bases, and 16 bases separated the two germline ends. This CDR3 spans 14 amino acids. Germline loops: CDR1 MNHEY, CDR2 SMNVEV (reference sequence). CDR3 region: CASSATWGIAEAFF. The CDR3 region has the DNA TGTGCCAGCAGTGCAACATGGGGCATCGCTGAAGCTTTCTTT.

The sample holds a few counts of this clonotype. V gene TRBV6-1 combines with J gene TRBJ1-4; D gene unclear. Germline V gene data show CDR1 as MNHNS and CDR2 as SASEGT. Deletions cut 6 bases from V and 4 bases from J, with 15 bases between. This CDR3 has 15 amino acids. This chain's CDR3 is CASSSGRSNNEKLFF. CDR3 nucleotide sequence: TGTGCCAGCAGCTCCGGGCGATCTAATAATGAAAAACTGTTTTTT.

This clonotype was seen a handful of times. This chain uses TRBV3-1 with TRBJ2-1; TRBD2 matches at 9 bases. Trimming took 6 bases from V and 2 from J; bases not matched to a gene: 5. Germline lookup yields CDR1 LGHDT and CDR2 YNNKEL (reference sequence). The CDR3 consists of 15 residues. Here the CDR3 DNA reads TGTGCCAGCAGTGATAGCGGGAGCGCCTACAATGAGCAGTTCTTC. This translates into CASSDSGSAYNEQFF.

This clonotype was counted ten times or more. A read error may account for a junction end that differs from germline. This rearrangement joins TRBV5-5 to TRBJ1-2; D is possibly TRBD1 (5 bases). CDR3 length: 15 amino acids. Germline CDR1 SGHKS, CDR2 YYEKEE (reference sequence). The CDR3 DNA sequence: TGCGCCAGCAGCCAAGCTTATGGGGCGGCAGATGGCTACACCTTC. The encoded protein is CASSQAYGAADGYTF.

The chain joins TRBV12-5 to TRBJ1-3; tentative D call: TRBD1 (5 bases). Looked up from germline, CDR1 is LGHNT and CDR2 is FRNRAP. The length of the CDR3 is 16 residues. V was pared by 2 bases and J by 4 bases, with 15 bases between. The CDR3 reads CASGLQLEGPGNTIYF. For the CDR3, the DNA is TGTGCTAGTGGTTTGCAATTGGAGGGGCCCGGAAACACCATATATTTT.

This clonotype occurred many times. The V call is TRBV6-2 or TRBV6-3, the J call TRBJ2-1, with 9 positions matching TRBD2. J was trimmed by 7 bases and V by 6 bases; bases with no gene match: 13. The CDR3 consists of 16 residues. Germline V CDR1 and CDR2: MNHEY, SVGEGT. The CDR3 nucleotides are TGTGCCAGCAGGCCCGGAGGTAGCGGGAGAGGGAATGAGCAGTTCTTC. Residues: CASRPGGSGRGNEQFF.

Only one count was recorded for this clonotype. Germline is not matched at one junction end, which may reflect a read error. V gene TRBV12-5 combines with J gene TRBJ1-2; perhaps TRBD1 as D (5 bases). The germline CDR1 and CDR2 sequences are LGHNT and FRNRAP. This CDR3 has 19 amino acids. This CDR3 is CASGLVRDARRSANCGYAF. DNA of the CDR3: TGTGCTAGTGGTTTGGTAAGGGACGCACGAAGATCGGCTAACTGTGGCTACGCCTTC.

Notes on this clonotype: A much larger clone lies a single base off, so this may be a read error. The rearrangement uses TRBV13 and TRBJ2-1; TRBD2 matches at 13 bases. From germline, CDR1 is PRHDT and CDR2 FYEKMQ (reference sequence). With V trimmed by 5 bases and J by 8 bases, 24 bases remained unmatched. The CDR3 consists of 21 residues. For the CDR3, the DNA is TGTGCCAGCAGCACTATTGGACTAGCGGGAGACCTGGATGCGGGACACGATGAGCAGTTCTTC. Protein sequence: CASSTIGLAGDLDAGHDEQFF.

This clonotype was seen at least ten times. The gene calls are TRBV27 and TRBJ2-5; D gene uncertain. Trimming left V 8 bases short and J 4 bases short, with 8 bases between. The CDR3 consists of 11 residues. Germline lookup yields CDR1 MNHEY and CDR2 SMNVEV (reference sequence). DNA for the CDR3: TGTGCCAGCTGTTCGGCAGAGACCCAGTACTTC. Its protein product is CASCSAETQYF.

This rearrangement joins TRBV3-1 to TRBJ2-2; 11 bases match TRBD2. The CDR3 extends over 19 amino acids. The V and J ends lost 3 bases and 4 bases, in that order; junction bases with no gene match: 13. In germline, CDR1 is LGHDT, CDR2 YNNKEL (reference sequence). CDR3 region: CASSQEFSTSGSITGELFF. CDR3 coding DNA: TGTGCCAGCAGCCAGGAATTCAGCACTAGCGGGAGTATCACCGGGGAGCTGTTTTTT.

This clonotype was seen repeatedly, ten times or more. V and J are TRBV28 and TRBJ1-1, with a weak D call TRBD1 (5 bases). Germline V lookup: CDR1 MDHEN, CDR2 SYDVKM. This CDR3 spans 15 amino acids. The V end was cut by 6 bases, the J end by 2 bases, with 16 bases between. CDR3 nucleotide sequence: TGTGCCAGCAGCGCCGCAACCGGGGGTAACACTGAAGCTTTCTTT. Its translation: CASSAATGGNTEAFF. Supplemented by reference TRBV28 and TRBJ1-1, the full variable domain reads DVKVTQSSRYLVKRTGEKVFLECVQDMDHENMFWYRQDPGLGLRLIYFSYDVKMKEKGDIPEGYSVSREKKERFSLILESASTNQTSMYLCASSAATGGNTEAFFGQGTRLTVV.

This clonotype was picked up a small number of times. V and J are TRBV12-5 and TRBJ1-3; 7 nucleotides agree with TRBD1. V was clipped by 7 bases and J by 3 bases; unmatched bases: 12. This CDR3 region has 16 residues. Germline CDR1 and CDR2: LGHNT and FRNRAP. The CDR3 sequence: CASATFQGGYGNTIYF. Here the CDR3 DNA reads TGTGCTAGTGCCACCTTTCAGGGGGGGTATGGAAACACCATATATTTT.

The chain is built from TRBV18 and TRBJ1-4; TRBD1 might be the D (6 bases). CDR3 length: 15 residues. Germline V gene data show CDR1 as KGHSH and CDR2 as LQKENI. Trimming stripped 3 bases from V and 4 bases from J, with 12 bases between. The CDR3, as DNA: TGTGCCAGCTCACCCCAGGGGCATAATAATGAAAAACTGTTTTTT. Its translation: CASSPQGHNNEKLFF. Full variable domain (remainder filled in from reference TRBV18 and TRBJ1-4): NAGVMQNPRHLVRRRGQEARLRCSPMKGHSHVYWYRQLPEEGLKFMVYLQKENIIDESGMPKERFSAEFPKEGPSILRIQQVVRGDSAAYFCASSPQGHNNEKLFFGSGTQLSVL.

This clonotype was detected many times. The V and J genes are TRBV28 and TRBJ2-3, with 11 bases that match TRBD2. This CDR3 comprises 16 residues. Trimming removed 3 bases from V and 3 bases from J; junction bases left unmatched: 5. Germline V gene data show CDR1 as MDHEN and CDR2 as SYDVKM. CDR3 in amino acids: CASSFRTSGPTDTQYF. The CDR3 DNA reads TGTGCCAGCAGTTTCCGGACTAGCGGGCCGACAGATACGCAGTATTTT.

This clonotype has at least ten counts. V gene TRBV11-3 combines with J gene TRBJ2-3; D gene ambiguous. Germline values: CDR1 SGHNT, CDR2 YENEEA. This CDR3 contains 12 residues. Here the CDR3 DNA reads TGTGCAGGCTCAGCGAGCACAGATACGCAGTATTTT. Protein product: CAGSASTDTQYF.

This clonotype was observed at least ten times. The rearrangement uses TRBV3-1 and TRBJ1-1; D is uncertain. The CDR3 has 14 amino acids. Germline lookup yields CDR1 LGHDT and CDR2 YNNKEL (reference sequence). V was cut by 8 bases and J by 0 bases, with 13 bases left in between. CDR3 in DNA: TGTGCCAGCGGCCTTGACGATATGAACACTGAAGCTTTCTTT. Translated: CASGLDDMNTEAFF.

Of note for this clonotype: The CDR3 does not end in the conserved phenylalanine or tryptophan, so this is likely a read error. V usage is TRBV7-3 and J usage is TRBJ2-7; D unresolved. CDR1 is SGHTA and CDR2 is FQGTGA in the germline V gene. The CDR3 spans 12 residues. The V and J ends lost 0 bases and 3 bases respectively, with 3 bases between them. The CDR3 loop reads CASSLTGYEQYL. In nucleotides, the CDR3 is TGTGCCAGCAGCTTAACTGGCTACGAGCAGTACCTC.

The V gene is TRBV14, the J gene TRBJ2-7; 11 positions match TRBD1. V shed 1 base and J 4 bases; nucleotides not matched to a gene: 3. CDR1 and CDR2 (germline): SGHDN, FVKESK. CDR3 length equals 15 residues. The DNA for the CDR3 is TGTGCCAGCAGCCAAGTCGGGACAGGGGGTTACGAGCAGTACTTC. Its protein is CASSQVGTGGYEQYF.

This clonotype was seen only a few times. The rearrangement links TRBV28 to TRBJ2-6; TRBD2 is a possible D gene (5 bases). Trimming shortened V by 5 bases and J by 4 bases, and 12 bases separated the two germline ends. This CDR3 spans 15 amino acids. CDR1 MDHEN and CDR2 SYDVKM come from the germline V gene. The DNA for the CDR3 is TGTGCCAGCAGTCCCCTGGGAGTAGGGGCCAACGTCCTGACTTTC. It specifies CASSPLGVGANVLTF.